In its sample, the clone carrying this TCR beta chain was seen a few times. This entry comes from a study of blood T cell repertoires in COVID-19. For the study at large: The United States, Italy and Spain were the sources of the acute and convalescent COVID-19 samples. T cells, B-cell-depleted T cells, or PBMCs provided the cDNA or gDNA that served as material.

Germline loops: CDR1 LNHDA, CDR2 SQIVND (reference sequence). The CDR3 spans 14 residues. Trimming cost V 8 bases and J 1 base, with 14 bases left between them. Original methodology: By means of reference gene primer amplification, nucleated cell counts were estimated. Generated by immunoSEQ multiplex PCR, the TCRdb table keeps only in-frame clones and is missing some. V and J calls and clone size are copied from that table; D and trimming were computed from the DNA. The data contain about 130,000 clones, 84% of them singletons. This TCR derives from a woman aged 55-69 years with acute or convalescent COVID-19. Material for sequencing was peripheral blood. The V and J genes are TRBV19 and TRBJ1-2, with a possible D match to TRBD1 (5 bases). CDR3 sequence reads: CASGEGRINYGYTF. The CDR3 DNA reads as TGTGCCAGTGGTGAGGGGAGGATTAACTATGGCTACACCTTC.